This T cell receptor (beta chain) is from a study of shared clonotypes between healthy human individuals. On the study more broadly: Donors were a couple of women and a few men aged 18 to 49.

The method was immunoSEQ multiplex PCR; TCRdb's version includes in-frame clones alone and lacks a portion of them. The data contain approximately 940,000 clones, roughly 72% of them seen just once; the ten biggest clones take up 1.5%. Germline V lookup: CDR1 SGHRS, CDR2 YFSETQ. The CDR3 spans 15 residues. V lost 3 bases and J lost 2, with 13 bases in between. J is TRBJ2-3 and V is TRBV5-1; perhaps D is TRBD1 or TRBD2 (5 bases each). Sequenced material: memory CD4+ T cells sorted from blood. Regarding subset: CD45RA-negative fraction. This receptor was obtained from a man aged 18 to 29 in good health. As DNA, the CDR3 is TGCGCCAGCAGCTCCAATGTGGGGACCACAGATACGCAGTATTTT. This codes for CASSSNVGTTDTQYF.